This T cell receptor beta chain derives from a study of cytomegalovirus exposure and HLA in healthy donors. Study summary: According to later analysis, the same platform produced the 120 or so validation and approximately 700 first-cohort repertoires.

Comment on this clone: As yet, its antigen is unknown.

Generated by immunoSEQ multiplex PCR, the TCRdb table keeps only in-frame clones and is missing some. The sample has approximately 140,000 clones, around nine tenths seen once. Whole-study findings and limits: TCR sequences were mostly rare, though some public TCRs occurred in many donors. Researchers catalogued 150 or so TCR beta chains as cytomegalovirus-associated. Using the classifier, cytomegalovirus status was reportedly diagnosed with high specificity and sensitivity.

J gave up 5 bases and V 3 bases, and 7 bases lay outside the gene matches. The length of the CDR3 is 15 residues. CDR1 MDHEN and CDR2 SYDVKM come from the germline V gene. This receptor was identified in a man between 18 and 29 years old in good health and CMV-seropositive. The V call is TRBV28, the J call TRBJ2-1, with 7 bases aligning to TRBD1. The sequencing sample was made of PBMCs. The CDR3, as DNA: TGTGCCAGCAGTTTCTCCGGGACAGATAACAATGAGCAGTTCTTC. It codes for CASSFSGTDNNEQFF.